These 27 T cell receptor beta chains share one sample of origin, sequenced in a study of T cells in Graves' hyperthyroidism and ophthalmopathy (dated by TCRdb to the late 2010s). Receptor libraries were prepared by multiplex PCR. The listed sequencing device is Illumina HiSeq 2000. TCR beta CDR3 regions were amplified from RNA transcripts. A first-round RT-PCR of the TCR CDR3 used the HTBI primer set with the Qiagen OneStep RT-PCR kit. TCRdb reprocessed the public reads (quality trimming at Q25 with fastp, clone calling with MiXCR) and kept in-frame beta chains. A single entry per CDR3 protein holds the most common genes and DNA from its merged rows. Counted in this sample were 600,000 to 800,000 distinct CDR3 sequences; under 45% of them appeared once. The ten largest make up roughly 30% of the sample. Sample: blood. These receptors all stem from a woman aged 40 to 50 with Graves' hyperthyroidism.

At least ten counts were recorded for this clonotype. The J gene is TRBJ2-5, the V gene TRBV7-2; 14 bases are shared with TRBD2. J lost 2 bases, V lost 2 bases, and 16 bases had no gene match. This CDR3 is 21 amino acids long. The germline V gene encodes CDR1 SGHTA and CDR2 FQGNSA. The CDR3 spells CASSLRGTGGLAGEKQETQYF. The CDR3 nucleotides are TGTGCCAGCAGCTTACGCGGGACAGGGGGACTAGCGGGGGAGAAACAAGAGACCCAGTACTTC.

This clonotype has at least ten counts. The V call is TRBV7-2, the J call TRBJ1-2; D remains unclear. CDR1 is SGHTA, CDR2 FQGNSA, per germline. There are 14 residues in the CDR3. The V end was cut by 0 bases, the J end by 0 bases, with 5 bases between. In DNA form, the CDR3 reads TGTGCCAGCAGCTTAGCTCTTACTAACTATGGCTACACCTTC. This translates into CASSLALTNYGYTF.

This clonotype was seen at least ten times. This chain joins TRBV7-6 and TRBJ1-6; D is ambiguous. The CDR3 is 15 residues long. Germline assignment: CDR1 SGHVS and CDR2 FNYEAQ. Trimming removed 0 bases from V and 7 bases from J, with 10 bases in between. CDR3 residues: CASSLAPTGNSPLHF. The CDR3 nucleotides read TGTGCCAGCAGCTTAGCGCCGACGGGGAATTCACCCCTCCACTTT.

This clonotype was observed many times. The DNA of the CDR3 is TGTGCCAGTAGCTATGGGTCGGGGGGACGGAGCAATCAGCCCCAGCATTTT. It specifies CASSYGSGGRSNQPQHF. The V and J genes are TRBV19 and TRBJ1-5, with D tentatively TRBD1 (5 bases). The CDR3 has 17 residues. Germline V lookup: CDR1 LNHDA, CDR2 SQIVND (reference sequence). Trimming took off 6 bases at V and 1 base at J, with 19 bases between the two ends.

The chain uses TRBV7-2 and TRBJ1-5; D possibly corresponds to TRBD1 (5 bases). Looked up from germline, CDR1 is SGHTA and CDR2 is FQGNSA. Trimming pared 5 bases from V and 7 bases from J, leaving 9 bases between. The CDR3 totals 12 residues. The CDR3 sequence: CASSGGLQPQHF. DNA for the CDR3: TGTGCCAGCAGCGGGGGGTTGCAGCCCCAGCATTTT.

The CDR3 DNA is TGTGCCAGCAGCAAGGGACTAGAGGTTCGGGACTACGAGCAGTACTTC. Protein: CASSKGLEVRDYEQYF. The chain has TRBV9 and TRBJ2-7; 8 bases agree with TRBD2. This CDR3 has 16 residues. V was clipped by 4 bases and J by 3 bases; unmatched bases: 12. The germline gives CDR1 SGDLS, CDR2 YYNGEE.

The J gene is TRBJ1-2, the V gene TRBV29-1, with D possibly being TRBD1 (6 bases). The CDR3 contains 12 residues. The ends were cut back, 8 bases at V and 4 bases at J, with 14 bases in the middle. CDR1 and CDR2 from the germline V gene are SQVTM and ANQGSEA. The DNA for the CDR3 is TGCAGCAGTTTGGGCAGGGGCTATGGCTACACCTTC. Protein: CSSLGRGYGYTF.

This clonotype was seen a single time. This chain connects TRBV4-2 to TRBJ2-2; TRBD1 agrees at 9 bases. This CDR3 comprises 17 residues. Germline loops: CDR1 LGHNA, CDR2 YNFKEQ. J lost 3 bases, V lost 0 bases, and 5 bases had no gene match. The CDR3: CASSQEGQGGDTGELFF. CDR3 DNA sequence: TGTGCCAGCAGCCAAGAGGGACAGGGTGGGGACACCGGGGAGCTGTTTTTT.

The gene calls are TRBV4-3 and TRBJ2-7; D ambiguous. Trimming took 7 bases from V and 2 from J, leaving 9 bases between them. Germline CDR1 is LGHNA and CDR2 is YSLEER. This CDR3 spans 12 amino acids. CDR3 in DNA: TGCGCCAGCATCCCGTGGGCCTACGAGCAGTACTTC. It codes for CASIPWAYEQYF.

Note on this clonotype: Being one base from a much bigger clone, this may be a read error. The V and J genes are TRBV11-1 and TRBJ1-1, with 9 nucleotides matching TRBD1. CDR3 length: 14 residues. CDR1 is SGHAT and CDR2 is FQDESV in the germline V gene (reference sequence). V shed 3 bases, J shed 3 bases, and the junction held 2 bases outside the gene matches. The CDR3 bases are TGTGCCAGCAGCTTCACAGGGGGCTACACTGAAGCTTTCTTT. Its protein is CASSFTGGYTEAFF. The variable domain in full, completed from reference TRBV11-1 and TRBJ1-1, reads EAEVAQSPRYKITEKSQAVAFWCDPISGHATLYWYRQILGQGPELLVQFQDESVVDDSQLPKDRFSAERLKGVDSTLKIQPAELGDSAMYLCASSFTGGYTEAFFGQGTRLTVV.

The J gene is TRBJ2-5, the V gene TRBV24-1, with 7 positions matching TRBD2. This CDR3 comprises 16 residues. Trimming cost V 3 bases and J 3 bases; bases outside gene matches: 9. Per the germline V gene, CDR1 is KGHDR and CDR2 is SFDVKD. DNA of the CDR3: TGTGCCACCAGTGATCTGAGCGGGGAACGTAAAGAGACCCAGTACTTC. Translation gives CATSDLSGERKETQYF.

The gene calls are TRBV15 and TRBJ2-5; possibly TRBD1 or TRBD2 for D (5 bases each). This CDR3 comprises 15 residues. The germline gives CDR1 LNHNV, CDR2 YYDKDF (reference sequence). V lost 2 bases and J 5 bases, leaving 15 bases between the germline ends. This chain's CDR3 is CATSRPSRGRETQYF. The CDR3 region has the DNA TGTGCCACCAGCAGACCATCCCGGGGACGGGAGACCCAGTACTTC.

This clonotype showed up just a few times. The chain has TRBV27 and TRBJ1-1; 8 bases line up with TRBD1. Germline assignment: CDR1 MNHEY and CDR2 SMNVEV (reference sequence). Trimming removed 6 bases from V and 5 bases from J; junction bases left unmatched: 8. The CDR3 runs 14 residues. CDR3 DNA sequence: TGTGCCAGCAGGGGGCCAGGGGGCTTAACTGAAGCTTTCTTT. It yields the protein CASRGPGGLTEAFF.

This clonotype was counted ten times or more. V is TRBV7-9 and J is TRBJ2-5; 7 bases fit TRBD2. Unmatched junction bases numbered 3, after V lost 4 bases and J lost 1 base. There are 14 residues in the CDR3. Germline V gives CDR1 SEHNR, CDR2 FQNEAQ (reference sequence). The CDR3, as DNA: TGTGCCAGCAGCTGGCAGCGGGGCCAAGAGACCCAGTACTTC. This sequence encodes CASSWQRGQETQYF.

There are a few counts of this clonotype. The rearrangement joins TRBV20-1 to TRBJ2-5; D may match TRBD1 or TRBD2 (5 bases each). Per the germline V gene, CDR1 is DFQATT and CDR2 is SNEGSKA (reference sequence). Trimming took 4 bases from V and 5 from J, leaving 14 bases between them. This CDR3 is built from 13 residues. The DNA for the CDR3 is TGCAGTGCTATGGGGCTAGCTATGGAGACCCAGTACTTC. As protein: CSAMGLAMETQYF.

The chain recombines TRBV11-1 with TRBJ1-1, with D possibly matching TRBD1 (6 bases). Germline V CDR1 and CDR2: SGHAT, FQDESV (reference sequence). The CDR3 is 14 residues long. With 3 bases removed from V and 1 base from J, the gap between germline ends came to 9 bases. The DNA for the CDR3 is TGTGCCAGCAGCTTCAGGGGCCAGAACACTGAAGCTTTCTTT. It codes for CASSFRGQNTEAFF.

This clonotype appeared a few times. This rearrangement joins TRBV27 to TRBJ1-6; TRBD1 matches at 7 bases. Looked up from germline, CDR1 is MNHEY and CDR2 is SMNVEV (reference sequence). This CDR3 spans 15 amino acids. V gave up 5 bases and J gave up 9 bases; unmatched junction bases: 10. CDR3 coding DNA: TGTGCCAGCAGTCCACAGGGGCCTATGGGTTCACCCCTCCACTTT. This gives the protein CASSPQGPMGSPLHF.

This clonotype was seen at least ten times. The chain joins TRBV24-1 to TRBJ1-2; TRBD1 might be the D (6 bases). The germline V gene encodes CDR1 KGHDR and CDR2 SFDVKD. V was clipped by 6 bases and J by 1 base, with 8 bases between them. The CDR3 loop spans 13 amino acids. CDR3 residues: CATSTGINYGYTF. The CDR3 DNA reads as TGTGCCACCAGTACAGGGATTAACTATGGCTACACCTTC.

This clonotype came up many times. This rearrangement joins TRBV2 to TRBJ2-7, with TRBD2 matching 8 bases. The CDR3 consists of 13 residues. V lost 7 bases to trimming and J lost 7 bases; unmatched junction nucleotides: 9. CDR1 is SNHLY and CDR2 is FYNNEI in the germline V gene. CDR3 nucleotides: TGTGCCAGCATTAAAATCGGGGGGGGAGAGCAGTACTTC. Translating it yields CASIKIGGGEQYF.

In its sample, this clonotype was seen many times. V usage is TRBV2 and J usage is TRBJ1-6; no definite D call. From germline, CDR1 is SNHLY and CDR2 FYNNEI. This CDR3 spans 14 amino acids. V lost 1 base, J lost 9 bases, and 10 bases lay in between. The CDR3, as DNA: TGTGCCAGCAGTGAAGTCTTATCCTCTTCACCCCTCCACTTT. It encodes CASSEVLSSSPLHF.

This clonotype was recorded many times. In nucleotides, the CDR3 is TGTGCCAGCGGATTCTACGGGAGCTCCTACGAGCAGTACTTC. Its protein is CASGFYGSSYEQYF. The rearrangement uses TRBV7-2 and TRBJ2-7; D may be TRBD2 (6 bases). Trimming cost V 8 bases and J 0 bases, with 14 bases left between them. Germline V gene sequence: CDR1 SGHTA, CDR2 FQGNSA. The CDR3 extends over 14 amino acids.

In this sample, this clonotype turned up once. CDR3 sequence reads: CAIRGTSGMRGTDTQYF. CDR3 nucleotides: TGTGCCATCAGAGGGACTAGCGGGATGAGGGGCACAGATACGCAGTATTTT. V usage is TRBV10-3 and J usage is TRBJ1-5; 13 positions match TRBD2. TRBJ2-3 explains the end of the DNA better; the J call may be wrong. The V gene's germline CDR1 is ENHRY and CDR2 SYGVKD. CDR3 size: 17 residues.

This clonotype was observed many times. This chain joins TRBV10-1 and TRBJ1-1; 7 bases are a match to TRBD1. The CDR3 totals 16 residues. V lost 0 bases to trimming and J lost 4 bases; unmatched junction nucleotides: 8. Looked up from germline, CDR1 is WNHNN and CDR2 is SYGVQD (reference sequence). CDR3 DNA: TGCGCCAGCAGTGAGTCGACCGACAGGGCGGGCACTGAAGCTTTCTTT. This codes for CASSESTDRAGTEAFF.

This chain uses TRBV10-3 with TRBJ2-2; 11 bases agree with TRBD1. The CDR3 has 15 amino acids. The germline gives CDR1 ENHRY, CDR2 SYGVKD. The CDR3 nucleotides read TGTGTCAGTAGTATCGGACAGGGGGCCACCGGGGAGCTGTTTTTT. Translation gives CVSSIGQGATGELFF.

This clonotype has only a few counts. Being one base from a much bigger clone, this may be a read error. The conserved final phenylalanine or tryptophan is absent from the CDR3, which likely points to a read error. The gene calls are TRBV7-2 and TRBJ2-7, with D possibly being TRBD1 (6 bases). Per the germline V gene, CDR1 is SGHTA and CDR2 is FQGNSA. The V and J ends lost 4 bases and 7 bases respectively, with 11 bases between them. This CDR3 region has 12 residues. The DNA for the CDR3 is TGTGCCAGCAGCTCCAGACAGGCGGAGCAGTACCTC. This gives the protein CASSSRQAEQYL.

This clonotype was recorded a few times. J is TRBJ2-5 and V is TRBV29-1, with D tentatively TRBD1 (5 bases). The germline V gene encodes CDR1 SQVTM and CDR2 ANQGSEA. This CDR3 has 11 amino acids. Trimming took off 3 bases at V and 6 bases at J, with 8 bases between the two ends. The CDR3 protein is CSVDDSQTQYF. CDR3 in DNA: TGCAGCGTTGACGACAGCCAGACCCAGTACTTC. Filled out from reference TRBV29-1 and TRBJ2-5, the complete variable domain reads SAVISQKPSRDICQRGTSLTIQCQVDSQVTMMFWYRQQPGQSLTLIATANQGSEATYESGFVIDKFPISRPNLTFSTLTVSNMSPEDSSIYLCSVDDSQTQYFGPGTRLLVL.

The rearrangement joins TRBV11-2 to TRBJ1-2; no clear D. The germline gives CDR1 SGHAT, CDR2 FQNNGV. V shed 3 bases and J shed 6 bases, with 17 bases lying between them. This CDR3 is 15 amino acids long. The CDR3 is CASSLGPAQRDGYTF. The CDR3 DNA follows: TGTGCCAGCAGCTTGGGTCCTGCGCAGAGGGATGGCTACACCTTC.